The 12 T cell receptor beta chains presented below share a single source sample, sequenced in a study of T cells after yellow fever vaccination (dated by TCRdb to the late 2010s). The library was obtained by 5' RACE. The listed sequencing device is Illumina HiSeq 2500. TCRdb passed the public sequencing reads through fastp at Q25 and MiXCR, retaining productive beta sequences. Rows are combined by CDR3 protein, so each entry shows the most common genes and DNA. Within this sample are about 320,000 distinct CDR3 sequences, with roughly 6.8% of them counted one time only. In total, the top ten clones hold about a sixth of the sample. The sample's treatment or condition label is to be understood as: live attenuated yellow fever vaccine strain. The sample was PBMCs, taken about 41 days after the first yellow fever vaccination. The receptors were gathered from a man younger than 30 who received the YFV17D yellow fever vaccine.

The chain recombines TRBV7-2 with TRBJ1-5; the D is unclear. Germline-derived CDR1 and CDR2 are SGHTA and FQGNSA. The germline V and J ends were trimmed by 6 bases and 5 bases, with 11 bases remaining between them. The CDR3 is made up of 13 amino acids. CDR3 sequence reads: CASRPPGDQPQHF. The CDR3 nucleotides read TGTGCCAGCAGGCCACCGGGTGATCAGCCCCAGCATTTT.

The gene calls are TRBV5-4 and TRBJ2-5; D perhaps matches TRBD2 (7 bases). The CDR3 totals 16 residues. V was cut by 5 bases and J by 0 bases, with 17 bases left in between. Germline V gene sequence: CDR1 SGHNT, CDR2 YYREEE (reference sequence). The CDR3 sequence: CASRPRGDTYQETQYF. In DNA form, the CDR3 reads TGTGCCAGCAGGCCCCGGGGGGACACGTACCAAGAGACCCAGTACTTC.

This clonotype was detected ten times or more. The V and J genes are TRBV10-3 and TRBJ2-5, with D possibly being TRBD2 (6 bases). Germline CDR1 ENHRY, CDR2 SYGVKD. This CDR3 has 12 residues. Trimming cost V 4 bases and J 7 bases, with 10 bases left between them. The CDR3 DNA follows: TGTGCCATCAGTGGACTAGAAGGGACCCAGTACTTC. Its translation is CAISGLEGTQYF.

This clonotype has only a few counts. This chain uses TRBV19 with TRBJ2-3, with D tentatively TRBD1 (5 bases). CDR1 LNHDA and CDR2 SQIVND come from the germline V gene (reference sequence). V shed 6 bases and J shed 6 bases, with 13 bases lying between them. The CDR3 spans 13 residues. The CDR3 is CASREKGMDTQYF. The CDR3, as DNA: TGTGCCAGTAGAGAGAAGGGGATGGATACGCAGTATTTT.

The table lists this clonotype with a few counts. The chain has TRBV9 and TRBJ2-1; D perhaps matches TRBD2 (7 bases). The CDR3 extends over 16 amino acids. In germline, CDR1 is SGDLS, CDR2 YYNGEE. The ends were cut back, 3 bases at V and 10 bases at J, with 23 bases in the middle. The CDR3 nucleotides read TGTGCCAGCAGCGACCACATCTGGGGGGGGGCAGGAGAGCAGTTCTTC. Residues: CASSDHIWGGAGEQFF.

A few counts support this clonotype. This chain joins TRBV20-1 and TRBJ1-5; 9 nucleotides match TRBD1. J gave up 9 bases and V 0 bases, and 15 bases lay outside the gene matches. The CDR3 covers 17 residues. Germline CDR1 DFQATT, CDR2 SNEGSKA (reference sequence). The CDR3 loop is CSARDPNRGPRTAPQHF. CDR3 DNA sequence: TGCAGTGCTAGAGATCCTAACAGGGGGCCAAGAACGGCGCCCCAGCATTTT.

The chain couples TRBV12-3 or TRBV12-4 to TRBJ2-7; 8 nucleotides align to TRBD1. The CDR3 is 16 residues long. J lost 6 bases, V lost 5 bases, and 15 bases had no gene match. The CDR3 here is CASSPMNQGASIEQYF. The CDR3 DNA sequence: TGTGCCAGCAGTCCGATGAACCAGGGGGCCTCGATCGAGCAGTACTTC.

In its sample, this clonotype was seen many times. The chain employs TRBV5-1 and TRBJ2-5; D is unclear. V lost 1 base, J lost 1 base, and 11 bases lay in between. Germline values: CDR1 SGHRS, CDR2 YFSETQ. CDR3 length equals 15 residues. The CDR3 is CASSLMAQSQETQYF. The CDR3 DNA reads TGCGCCAGCAGCTTGATGGCTCAATCCCAAGAGACCCAGTACTTC.

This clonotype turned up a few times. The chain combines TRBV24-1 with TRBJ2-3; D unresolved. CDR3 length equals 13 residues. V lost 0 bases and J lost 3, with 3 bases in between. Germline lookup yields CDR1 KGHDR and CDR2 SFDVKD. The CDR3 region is CATSDLVTDTQYF. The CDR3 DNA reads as TGTGCCACCAGTGATTTGGTTACAGATACGCAGTATTTT.

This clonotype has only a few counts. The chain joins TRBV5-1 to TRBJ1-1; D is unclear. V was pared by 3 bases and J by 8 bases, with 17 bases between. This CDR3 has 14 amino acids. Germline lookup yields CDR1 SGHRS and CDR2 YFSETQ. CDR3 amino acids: CASSSKEHQIEAFF. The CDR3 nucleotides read TGCGCCAGCAGCTCAAAAGAACACCAAATCGAAGCTTTCTTT.

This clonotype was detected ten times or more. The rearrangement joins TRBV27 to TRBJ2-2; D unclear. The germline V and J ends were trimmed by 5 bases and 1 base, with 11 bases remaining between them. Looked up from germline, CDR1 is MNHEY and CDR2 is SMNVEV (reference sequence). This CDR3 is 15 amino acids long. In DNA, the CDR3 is TGTGCCAGCAGTCCCTTGGGCTTGAACACCGGGGAGCTGTTTTTT. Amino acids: CASSPLGLNTGELFF.

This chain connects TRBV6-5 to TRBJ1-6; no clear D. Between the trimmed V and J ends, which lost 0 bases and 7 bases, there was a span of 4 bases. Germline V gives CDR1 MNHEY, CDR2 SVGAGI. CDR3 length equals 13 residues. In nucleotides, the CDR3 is TGTGCCAGCAGTTACTCAAGGAATTCACCCCTCCACTTT. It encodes CASSYSRNSPLHF.